The present T cell receptor beta chain was sequenced within a study of OX40 agonist ivuxolimab in advanced cancers. On the study more broadly: Intravenous ivuxolimab was administered to patients every 2 weeks at 0.01 to 10 mg/kg. General study findings and limits: The CD4+ and CD8+ T cells in the blood had expanded clonally by week 6 at 0.1 to 3.0 mg/kg.

TCRdb's table, derived via immunoSEQ multiplex PCR, lists solely in-frame clones and lacks some. The sample lists about 150,000 clones, around 94% seen once, with approximately 0.3% in the top ten. Of note for this clone: What it binds is not known.

The V and J ends lost 0 bases and 3 bases respectively, with 8 bases between them. The CDR3 totals 14 residues. Germline CDR1 is SGHDT and CDR2 is YYEEEE. The sample consisted of CD4+ or CD8+ T cells sorted from blood, taken in a trial of the OX40 agonist ivuxolimab. This chain uses TRBV5-6 with TRBJ2-3; D is ambiguous. The sequence was collected from an adult with an advanced solid tumor such as melanoma, head and neck, liver or kidney cancer. CDR3 amino acids: CASSLGLGTDTQYF. The DNA of the CDR3 is TGTGCCAGCAGCTTGGGTCTAGGAACAGATACGCAGTATTTT.